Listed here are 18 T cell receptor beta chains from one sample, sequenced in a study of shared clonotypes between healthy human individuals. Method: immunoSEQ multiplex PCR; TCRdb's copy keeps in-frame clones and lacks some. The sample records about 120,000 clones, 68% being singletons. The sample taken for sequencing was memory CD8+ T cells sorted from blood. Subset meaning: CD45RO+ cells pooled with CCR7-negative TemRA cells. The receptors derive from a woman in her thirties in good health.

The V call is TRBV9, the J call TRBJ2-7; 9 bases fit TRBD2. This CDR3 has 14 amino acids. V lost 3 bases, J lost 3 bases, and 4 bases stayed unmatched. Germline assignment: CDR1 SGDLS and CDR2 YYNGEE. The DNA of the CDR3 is TGTGCCAGCAGCGGGGGGACTAGCAGCTACGAGCAGTACTTC. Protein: CASSGGTSSYEQYF.

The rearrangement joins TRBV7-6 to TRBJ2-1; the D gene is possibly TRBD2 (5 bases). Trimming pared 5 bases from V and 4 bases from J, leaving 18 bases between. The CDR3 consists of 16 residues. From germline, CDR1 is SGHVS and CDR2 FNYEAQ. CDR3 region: CASSARGAEPYNEQFF. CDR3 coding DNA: TGTGCCAGCAGCGCCCGCGGAGCGGAGCCATACAATGAGCAGTTCTTC. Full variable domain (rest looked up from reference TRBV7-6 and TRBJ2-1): GAGVSQSPRYKVTKRGQDVALRCDPISGHVSLYWYRQALGQGPEFLTYFNYEAQQDKSGLPNDRFSAERPEGSISTLTIQRTEQRDSAMYRCASSARGAEPYNEQFFGPGTRLTVL.

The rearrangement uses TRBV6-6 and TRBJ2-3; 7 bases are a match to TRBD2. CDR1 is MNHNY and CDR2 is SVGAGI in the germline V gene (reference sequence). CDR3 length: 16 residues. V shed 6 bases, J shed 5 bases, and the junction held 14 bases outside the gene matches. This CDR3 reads CASSWDSREMGDTQYF. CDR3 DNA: TGTGCCAGCAGCTGGGACTCGCGGGAGATGGGAGATACGCAGTATTTT.

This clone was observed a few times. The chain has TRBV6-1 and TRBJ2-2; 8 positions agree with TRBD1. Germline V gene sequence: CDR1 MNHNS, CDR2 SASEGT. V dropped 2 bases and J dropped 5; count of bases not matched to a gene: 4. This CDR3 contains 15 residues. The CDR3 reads CASSETGGETGELFF. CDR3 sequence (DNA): TGTGCCAGCAGTGAAACAGGGGGTGAGACCGGGGAGCTGTTTTTT.

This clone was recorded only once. The CDR3 nucleotides read TGCGCCAGCAGCCAAAAAAACCGAGCAGTGACTGATACCACCGGGGAGCTGTTTTTT. Translation gives CASSQKNRAVTDTTGELFF. The genes are TRBV4-1 and TRBJ2-2; D call uncertain. This CDR3 region has 19 residues. Trimming removed 2 bases at V and 4 bases at J, with 23 bases between. Per the germline V gene, CDR1 is MGHRA and CDR2 is YSYEKL.

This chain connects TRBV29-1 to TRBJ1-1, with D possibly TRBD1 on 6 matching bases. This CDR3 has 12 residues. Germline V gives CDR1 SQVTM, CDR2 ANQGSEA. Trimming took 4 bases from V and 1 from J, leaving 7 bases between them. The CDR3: CSVAQGNTEAFF. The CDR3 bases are TGCAGCGTTGCACAGGGGAACACTGAAGCTTTCTTT.

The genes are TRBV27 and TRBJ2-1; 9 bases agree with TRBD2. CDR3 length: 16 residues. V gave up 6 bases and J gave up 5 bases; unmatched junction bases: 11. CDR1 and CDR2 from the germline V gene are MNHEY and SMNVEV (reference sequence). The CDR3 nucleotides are TGTGCCAGCAGACGGGGTAGCGGGAGCTTTGACAATGAGCAGTTCTTC. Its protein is CASRRGSGSFDNEQFF.

Here the CDR3 reads CASSQEGGRASEQYF. As DNA, the CDR3 is TGTGCCAGCAGCCAAGAAGGTGGGAGGGCCAGCGAGCAGTACTTC. V is TRBV7-9 and J is TRBJ2-7, with TRBD2 matching over 7 bases. The CDR3 runs to 15 residues. Trimming removed 5 bases from V and 6 bases from J; junction bases left unmatched: 13. Germline V gene data show CDR1 as SEHNR and CDR2 as FQNEAQ (reference sequence).

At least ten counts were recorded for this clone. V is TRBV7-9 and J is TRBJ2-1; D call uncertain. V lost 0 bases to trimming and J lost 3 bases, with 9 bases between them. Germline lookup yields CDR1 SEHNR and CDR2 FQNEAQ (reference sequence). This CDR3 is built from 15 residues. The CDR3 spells CASSLADGFYNEQFF. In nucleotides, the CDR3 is TGTGCCAGCAGCTTAGCTGACGGATTCTACAATGAGCAGTTCTTC.

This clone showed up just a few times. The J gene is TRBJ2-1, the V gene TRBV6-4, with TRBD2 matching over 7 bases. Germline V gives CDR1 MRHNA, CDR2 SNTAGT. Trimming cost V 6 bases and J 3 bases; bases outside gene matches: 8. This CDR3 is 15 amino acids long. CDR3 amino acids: CASSPSSGGYNEQFF. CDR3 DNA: TGTGCCAGCAGCCCCTCTAGCGGAGGCTACAATGAGCAGTTCTTC.

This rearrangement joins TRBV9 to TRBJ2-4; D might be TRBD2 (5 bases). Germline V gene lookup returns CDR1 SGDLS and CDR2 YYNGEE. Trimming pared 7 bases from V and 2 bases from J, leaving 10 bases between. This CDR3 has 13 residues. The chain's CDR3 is CASGSGTKNIQYF. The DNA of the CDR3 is TGTGCCAGCGGTTCGGGAACCAAAAACATTCAGTACTTC.

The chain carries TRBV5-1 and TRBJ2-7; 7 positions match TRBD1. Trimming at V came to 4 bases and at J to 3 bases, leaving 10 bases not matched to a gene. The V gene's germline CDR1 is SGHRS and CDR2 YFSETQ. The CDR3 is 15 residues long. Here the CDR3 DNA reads TGCGCCAGCAGCGAGACAGGGAATTTCGGCTACGAGCAGTACTTC. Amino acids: CASSETGNFGYEQYF.

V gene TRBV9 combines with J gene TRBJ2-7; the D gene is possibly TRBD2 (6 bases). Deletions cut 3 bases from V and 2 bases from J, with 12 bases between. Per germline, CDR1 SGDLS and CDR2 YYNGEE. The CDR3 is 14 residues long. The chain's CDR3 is CASSAEGSPYEQYF. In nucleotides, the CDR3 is TGTGCCAGCAGCGCGGAGGGGTCCCCCTACGAGCAGTACTTC.

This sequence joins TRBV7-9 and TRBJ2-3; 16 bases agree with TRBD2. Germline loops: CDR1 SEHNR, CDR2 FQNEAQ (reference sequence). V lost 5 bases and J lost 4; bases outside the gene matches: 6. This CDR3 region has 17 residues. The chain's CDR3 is CASSPGTSGRAPDTQYF. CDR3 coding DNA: TGTGCCAGCAGCCCCGGGACTAGCGGGAGGGCCCCAGATACGCAGTATTTT.

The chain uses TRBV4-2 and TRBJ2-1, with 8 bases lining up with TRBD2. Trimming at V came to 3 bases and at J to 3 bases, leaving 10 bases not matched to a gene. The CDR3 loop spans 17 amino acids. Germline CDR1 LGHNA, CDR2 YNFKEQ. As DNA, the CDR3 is TGTGCCAGCAGCCACCCTAGCCCTGCGGGAGGCTACAATGAGCAGTTCTTC. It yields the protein CASSHPSPAGGYNEQFF.

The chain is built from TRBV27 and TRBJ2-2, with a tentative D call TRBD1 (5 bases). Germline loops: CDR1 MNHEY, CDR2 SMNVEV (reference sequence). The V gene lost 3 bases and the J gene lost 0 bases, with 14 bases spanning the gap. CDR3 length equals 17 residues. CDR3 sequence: CASSFLGVASNTGELFF. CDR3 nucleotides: TGTGCCAGCAGTTTCTTAGGGGTGGCCTCGAACACCGGGGAGCTGTTTTTT.

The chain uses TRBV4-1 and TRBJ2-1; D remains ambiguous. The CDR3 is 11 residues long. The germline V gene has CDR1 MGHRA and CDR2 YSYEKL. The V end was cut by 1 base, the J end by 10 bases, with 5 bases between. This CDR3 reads CASSQVGEQFF. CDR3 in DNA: TGCGCCAGCAGCCAAGTGGGCGAGCAGTTCTTC.

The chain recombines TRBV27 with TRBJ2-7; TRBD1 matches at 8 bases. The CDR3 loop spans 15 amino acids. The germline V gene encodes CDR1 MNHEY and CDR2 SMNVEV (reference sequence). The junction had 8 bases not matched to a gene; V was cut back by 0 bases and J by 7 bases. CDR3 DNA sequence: TGTGCCAGCAGTTTATCGCCGGACAGGGTAAATGAGCAGTACTTC. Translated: CASSLSPDRVNEQYF.